This T cell receptor beta chain was retrieved from a study of blood T cells in healthy people across ages. Study in general: Template switching recovered approximately one barcoded beta molecule for every two T cells.

Using a J-beta primer mix together with a sample-barcoded 5' primer, a second PCR was run for about 7 to 12 cycles. Using its own MiXCR run on the 5' RACE reads, TCRdb lists one record per CDR3 protein. Of about 940,000 distinct CDR3 sequences in the sample, about 44% were seen once. On this clonotype itself: The antigen is not known.

General study points: A roughly linear age-dependent decrease characterized TCR beta diversity per million T cells. CMV status of donors was not determined, possibly confounding expanded clonotype changes.

Total RNA amounts of at least 5.5 micrograms were extracted per sample. V was pared by 2 bases and J by 2 bases, with 3 bases of the junction left unmatched. The CDR3 loop spans 13 amino acids. Germline V gene lookup returns CDR1 GTSNPN and CDR2 SVGIG (reference sequence). The clonotype comes from a man under 40 in good health. This rearrangement joins TRBV30 to TRBJ2-7; TRBD1 matches at 7 bases. The sample taken for sequencing was blood. DNA of the CDR3: TGTGCCTGGAGTAAACAGGGGACCTACGAGCAGTACTTC. Translating gives CAWSKQGTYEQYF.